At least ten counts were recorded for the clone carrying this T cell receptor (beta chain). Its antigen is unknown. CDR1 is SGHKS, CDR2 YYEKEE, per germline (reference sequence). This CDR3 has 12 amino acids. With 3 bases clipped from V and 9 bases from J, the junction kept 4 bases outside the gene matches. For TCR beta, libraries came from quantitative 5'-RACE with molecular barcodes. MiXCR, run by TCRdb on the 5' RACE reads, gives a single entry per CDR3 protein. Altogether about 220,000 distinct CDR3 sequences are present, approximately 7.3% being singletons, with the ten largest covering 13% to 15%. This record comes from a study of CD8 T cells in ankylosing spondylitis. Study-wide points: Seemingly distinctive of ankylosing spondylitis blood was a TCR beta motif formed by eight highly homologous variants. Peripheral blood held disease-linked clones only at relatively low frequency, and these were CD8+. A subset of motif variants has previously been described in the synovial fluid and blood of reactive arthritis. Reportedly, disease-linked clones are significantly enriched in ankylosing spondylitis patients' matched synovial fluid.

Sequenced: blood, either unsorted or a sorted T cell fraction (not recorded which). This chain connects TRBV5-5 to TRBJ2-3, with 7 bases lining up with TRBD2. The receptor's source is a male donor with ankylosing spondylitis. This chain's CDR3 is CASSWPGLTQYF. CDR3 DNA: TGTGCCAGCAGCTGGCCGGGACTAACGCAGTATTTT.